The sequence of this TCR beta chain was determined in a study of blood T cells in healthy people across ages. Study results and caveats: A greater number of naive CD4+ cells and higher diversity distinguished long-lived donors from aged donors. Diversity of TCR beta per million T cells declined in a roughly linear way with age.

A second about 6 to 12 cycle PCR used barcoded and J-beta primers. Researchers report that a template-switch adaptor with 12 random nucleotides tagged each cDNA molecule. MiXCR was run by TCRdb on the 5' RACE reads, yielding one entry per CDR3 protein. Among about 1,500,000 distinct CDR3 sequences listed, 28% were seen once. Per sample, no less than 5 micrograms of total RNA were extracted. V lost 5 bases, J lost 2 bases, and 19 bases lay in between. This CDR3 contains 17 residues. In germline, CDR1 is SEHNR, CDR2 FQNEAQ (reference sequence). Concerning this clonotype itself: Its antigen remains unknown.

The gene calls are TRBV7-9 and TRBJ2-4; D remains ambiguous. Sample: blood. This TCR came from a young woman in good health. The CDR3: CASSPAMDRISKNIQYF. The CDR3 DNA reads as TGTGCCAGCAGCCCTGCAATGGACCGAATCTCCAAAAACATTCAGTACTTC.